This TCR beta chain was identified in a study of identical twins (dated by TCRdb to 2016 to 2018). General notes on the study: To test whether fetal clonotypes persist, this study deep-sequenced TCR alpha and beta repertoires from monozygotic twins, from unrelated adults of various ages, and from cord blood. To rule out contamination, the twin experiments were replicated at different times with different library preparation protocols.

Only healthy Caucasian donors were included. The twin cohort comprised three pairs of female monozygotic twins, all aged roughly 18 to 30 years. Using Miltenyi CD45RO+ enrichment and human naive T-cell isolation kits, memory (CD45RO+) and naive T cells were isolated from PBMC. Note on this clonotype: The antigen it binds to is not known. No quality values exist for individual bases; no much larger clone is one base distant.

The method behind the library was 5' RACE. Sequencing took place on an Illumina HiSeq 2000. A universal primer binding site was added through template switching, and the final cDNA carried a unique molecular identifier so that TCR cDNA molecules could be counted accurately. Specific primers in the conserved constant-segment region were used to synthesize first-strand cDNA for TCR alpha and beta chains. To control for contamination, every cDNA library was double barcoded, receiving both a SMART-Mk sample barcode and Illumina barcodes. TruSeq adapter sequences, together with Illumina sample barcodes, were added in two successive PCR steps. Sequencing of the TCR alpha and beta cDNA libraries was done on the Illumina HiSeq platform using custom primers. For the original study's pipeline: Unique molecular identifiers were extracted from raw reads with MiGEC, and CDR3 positions were determined with MiXCR. Recombination models were inferred per individual with the repgenHMM and IGoR tools using an EM algorithm. Shared clonotype analysis was performed with the tcR package in R, normalizing sharing by the product of cloneset sizes. To study raw recombination free of thymic and clonal selection effects, out-of-frame nonproductive sequences were analyzed. TCRdb redid the processing of the public reads, applying fastp at Q25 and MiXCR, and retained in-frame beta chains. Duplicate CDR3 protein sequences are folded into a single record with the most common DNA and genes. V and J calls and clone size were set by TCRdb, not the authors. For this sample there are 200,000 to 250,000 distinct CDR3 sequences; approximately 7% appear just once. Of the sample, roughly 3.9% is held by the ten largest clones.

Overall results and qualifications from the work: Because the same donors could not be followed over many years, the conclusions depended on cross-sectional statistical analysis. A weaker excess of twin sharing was found in beta out-of-frame sequences because the signal-to-noise ratio was lowered by fewer shared sequences. In monozygotic twins, recombination models systematically underestimated out-of-frame TCR alpha sharing, but the models matched the sharing seen between unrelated individuals. Zero-insertion analyses could be partly confounded by invariant T cells such as MAIT and iNKT, although diverse VJ usage argued against such confounding for most clonotypes. Abundant cord blood beta clonotypes had fewer insertions, young adult naive repertoires showed a similar but weaker trend, and memory repertoires showed no such trend. Compared with coincidental sharing between unrelated individuals, out-of-frame TCR alpha sequences shared between twins had an excess of sequences with low generation probability.

This same sample was also taken into another study, of yellow fever vaccine responses in identical twins. Per that second paper: According to the authors, in identical twins the way T cells responded to vaccination appeared partly convergent and partly personalized. In identical twins, the study followed T cell clones that responded to the vaccine with precision.

The clonotype was recovered from a woman in her late teens or twenties in good health. The sample comprised memory (CD45RO+) T cells sorted from blood. The sample's cell subset or site label is to be understood as: CD45RO+ enriched T cells.

The CDR3 protein: CASRHQGYSNQPQHF. At the DNA level, the sequence is TGTGCCAGCAGGCATCAGGGGTATAGCAATCAGCCCCAGCATTTT. The chain links TRBV27 with TRBJ1-5, with a weak D call of TRBD1 (6 bases match). The CDR1 and CDR2 encoded by the germline V gene (reference sequence) are MNHEY and SMNVEV. V sheds 6 bases and J sheds 0 bases, leaving 12 bases between their ends. CDR3 length: 15 amino acids, cysteine to phenylalanine. Only CDR3 DNA remains: 45 bases, in frame from the first base.